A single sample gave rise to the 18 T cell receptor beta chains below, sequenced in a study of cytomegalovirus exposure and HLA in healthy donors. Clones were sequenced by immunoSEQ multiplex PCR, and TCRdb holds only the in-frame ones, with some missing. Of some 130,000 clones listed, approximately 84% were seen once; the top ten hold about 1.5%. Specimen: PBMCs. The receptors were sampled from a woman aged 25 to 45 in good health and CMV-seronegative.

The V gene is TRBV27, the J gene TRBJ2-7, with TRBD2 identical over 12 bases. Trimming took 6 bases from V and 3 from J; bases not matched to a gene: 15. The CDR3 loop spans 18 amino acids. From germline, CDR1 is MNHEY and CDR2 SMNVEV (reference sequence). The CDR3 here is CASSRYGGPTSGGYEQYF. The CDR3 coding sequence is TGTGCCAGCAGCCGTTATGGGGGCCCGACTAGCGGGGGCTACGAGCAGTACTTC.

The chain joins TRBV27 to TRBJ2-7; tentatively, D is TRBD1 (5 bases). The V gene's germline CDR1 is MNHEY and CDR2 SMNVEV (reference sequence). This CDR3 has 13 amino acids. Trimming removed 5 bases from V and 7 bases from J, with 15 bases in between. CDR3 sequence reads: CASSNFQGGEQYF. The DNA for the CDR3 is TGTGCCAGCAGTAACTTCCAGGGTGGTGAGCAGTACTTC.

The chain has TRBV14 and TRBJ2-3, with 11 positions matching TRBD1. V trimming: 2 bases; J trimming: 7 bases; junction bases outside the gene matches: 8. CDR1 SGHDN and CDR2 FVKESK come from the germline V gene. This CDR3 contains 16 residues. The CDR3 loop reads CASSQLPGQGGHTQYF. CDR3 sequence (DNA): TGTGCCAGCAGCCAATTGCCGGGACAGGGGGGTCATACGCAGTATTTT. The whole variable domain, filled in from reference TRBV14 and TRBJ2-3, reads EAGVTQFPSHSVIEKGQTVTLRCDPISGHDNLYWYRRVMGKEIKFLLHFVKESKQDESGMPNNRFLAERTGGTYSTLKVQPAELEDSGVYFCASSQLPGQGGHTQYFGPGTRLTVL.

The CDR3 DNA sequence: TGTGCCAGCAGTTATCGGGTAGCGGGGGAGGAGACCCAGTACTTC. Residues: CASSYRVAGEETQYF. This rearrangement joins TRBV6-6 to TRBJ2-5; TRBD2 agrees at 9 bases. CDR3 length: 15 amino acids. The V gene's germline CDR1 is MNHNY and CDR2 SVGAGI (reference sequence). Trimming at V came to 3 bases and at J to 5 bases, leaving 7 bases not matched to a gene.

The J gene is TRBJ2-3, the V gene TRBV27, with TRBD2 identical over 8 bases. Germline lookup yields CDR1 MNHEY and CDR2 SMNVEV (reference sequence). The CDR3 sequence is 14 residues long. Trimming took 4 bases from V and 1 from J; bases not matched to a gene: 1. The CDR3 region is CASSYSGGTDTQYF. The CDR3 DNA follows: TGTGCCAGCAGTTATAGCGGGGGCACAGATACGCAGTATTTT.

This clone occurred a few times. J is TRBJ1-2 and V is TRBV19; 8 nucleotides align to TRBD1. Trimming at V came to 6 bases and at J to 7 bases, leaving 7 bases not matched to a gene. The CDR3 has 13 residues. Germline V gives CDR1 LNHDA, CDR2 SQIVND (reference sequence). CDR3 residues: CASRGGQGAGYTF. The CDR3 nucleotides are TGTGCCAGTAGAGGAGGGCAGGGGGCTGGCTACACCTTC.

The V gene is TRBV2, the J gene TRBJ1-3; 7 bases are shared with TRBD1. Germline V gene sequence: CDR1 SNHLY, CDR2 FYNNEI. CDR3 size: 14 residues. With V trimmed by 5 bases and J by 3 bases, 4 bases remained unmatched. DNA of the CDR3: TGTGCCAGCAGTCAGGGACAGAATGGAAACACCATATATTTT. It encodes CASSQGQNGNTIYF.

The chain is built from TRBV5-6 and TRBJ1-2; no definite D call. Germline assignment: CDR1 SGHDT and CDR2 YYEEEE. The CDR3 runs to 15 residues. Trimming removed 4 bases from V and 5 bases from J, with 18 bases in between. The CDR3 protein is CASSQMHGYRYGYTF. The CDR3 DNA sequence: TGTGCCAGCAGCCAAATGCATGGTTATAGATATGGCTACACCTTC.

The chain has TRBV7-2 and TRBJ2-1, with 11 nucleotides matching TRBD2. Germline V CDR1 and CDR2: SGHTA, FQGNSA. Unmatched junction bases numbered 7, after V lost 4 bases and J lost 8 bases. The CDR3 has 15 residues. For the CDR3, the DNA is TGTGCCAGCAGCTCGCTAGCGGGGGGTCGGGATGAGCAGTTCTTC. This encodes CASSSLAGGRDEQFF.

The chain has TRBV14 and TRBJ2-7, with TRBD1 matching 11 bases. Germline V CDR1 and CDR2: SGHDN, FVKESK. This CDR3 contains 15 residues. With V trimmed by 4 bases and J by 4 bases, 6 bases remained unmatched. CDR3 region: CASSPGTGGPYEQYF. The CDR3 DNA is TGTGCCAGCAGCCCCGGGACAGGGGGTCCTTACGAGCAGTACTTC.

The CDR3 DNA is TGTGCCAGCAGCCTGGGTTTGAGGGGGAGCCCCTACGAGCAGTACTTC. The encoded protein is CASSLGLRGSPYEQYF. The chain couples TRBV7-9 to TRBJ2-7; a weak D match, TRBD1 (6 bases). V shed 5 bases and J shed 2 bases, with 19 bases lying between them. Germline CDR1 and CDR2: SEHNR and FQNEAQ (reference sequence). This CDR3 is 16 amino acids long.

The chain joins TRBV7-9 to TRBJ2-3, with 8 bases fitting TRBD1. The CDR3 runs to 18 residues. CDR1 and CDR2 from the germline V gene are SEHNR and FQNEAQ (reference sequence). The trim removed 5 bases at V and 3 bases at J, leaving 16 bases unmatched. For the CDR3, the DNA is TGTGCCAGCAGCCCCCGGGGAAAGGGCACAGGGGGGACAGATACGCAGTATTTT. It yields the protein CASSPRGKGTGGTDTQYF.

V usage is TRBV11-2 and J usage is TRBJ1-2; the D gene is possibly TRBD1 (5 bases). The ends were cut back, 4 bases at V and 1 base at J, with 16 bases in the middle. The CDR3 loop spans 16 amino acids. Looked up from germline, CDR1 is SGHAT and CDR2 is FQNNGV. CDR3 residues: CASSSTGGKGNYGYTF. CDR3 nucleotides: TGTGCCAGCAGCTCGACGGGGGGGAAGGGTAACTATGGCTACACCTTC. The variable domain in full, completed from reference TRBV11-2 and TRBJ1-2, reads EAGVAQSPRYKIIEKRQSVAFWCNPISGHATLYWYQQILGQGPKLLIQFQNNGVVDDSQLPKDRFSAERLKGVDSTLKIQPAKLEDSAVYLCASSSTGGKGNYGYTFGSGTRLTVV.

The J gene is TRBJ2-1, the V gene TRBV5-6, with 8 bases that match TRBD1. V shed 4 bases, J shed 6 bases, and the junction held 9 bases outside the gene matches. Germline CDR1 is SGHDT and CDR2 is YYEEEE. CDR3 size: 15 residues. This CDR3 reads CASSPAGQVPNEQFF. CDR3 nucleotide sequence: TGTGCCAGCAGCCCGGCGGGACAGGTCCCCAATGAGCAGTTCTTC.

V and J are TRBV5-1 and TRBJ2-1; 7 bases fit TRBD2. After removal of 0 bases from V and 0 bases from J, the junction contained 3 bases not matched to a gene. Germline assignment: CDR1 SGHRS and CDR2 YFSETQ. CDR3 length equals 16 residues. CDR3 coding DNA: TGCGCCAGCAGCTTGGGGGGAGGGGACTCCTACAATGAGCAGTTCTTC. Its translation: CASSLGGGDSYNEQFF.

In DNA, the CDR3 is TGTGCCAGCAGCCCAGACCGGGACTTAAGGAACAATGAGCAGTTCTTC. Amino acids: CASSPDRDLRNNEQFF. The rearrangement uses TRBV7-9 and TRBJ2-1; D is perhaps TRBD2 (6 bases). Trimming removed 5 bases at V and 5 bases at J, with 19 bases between. CDR1 and CDR2 (germline): SEHNR, FQNEAQ (reference sequence). The CDR3 extends over 16 amino acids.

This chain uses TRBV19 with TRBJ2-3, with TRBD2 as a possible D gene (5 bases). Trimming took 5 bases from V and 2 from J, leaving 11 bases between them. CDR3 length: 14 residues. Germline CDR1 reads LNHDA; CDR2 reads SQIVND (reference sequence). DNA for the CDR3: TGTGCCAGTAGTTTCCGGACTGCCACAGATACGCAGTATTTT. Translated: CASSFRTATDTQYF.

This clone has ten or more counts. The CDR3, as DNA: TGTGCCAGCAGTTGGCAGGGGAACTACAATGAGCAGTTCTTC. It yields the protein CASSWQGNYNEQFF. This chain joins TRBV6-6 and TRBJ2-1, with D possibly matching TRBD1 (6 bases). The ends were cut back, 4 bases at V and 3 bases at J, with 10 bases in the middle. CDR1 is MNHNY and CDR2 is SVGAGI in the germline V gene (reference sequence). The CDR3 contains 14 residues.